The clone carrying this T cell receptor (beta chain) was recorded at least ten times. What it binds is unknown. No treatment of any kind had been given to any patient before thyroid surgery. TCRdb reanalyzed the PCR reads with MiXCR. The sample consists of tens of thousands of clones, approximately 26% of them appearing once. CDR1 and CDR2 from the germline V gene are SQVTM and ANQGSEA. The CDR3 length is 12 residues. Trimming took 2 bases from V and 5 from J, leaving 7 bases between them. The source of the sample is a study of metastatic and nonmetastatic thyroid tumors. Findings and caveats of the study: Patients with malignant thyroid tumors reportedly had significantly higher TCR beta diversity than those with benign nodules, in blood and tumor.

The sequenced sample was blood. The clonotype was recovered from a male donor with papillary thyroid cancer or a benign thyroid nodule (not recorded which). Some clones in this sample may be carry-over from other donors' samples. This chain connects TRBV29-1 to TRBJ2-1, with no clear D. The chain's CDR3 is CSVERGHNEQFF. CDR3 bases: TGCAGCGTTGAACGCGGACACAATGAGCAGTTCTTC.